The 2 T cell receptor beta chains below come from one sample, sequenced in a study of HIV-infected patients and healthy controls. Whole blood was used without fractionation, so all unsorted peripheral T cells were included. cDNA was made from roughly 500 ng RNA using alpha and beta constant primers. Alpha and beta chain libraries were made separately by chain-specific third strand synthesis with multiplexing indices. Each CDR3 protein gets one entry after TCRdb re-called the 5' RACE reads with MiXCR. The top ten hold 11% of the sample, which has more than 15,000 distinct CDR3 sequences, 12% seen once. Sequencing was done on a sample of blood. These receptors originate from an adult in good health.

The chain combines TRBV4-3 with TRBJ2-3; a weak D match, TRBD2 (7 bases). CDR1 LGHNA and CDR2 YSLEER come from the germline V gene. V lost 1 base, J lost 5 bases, and 19 bases lay in between. This CDR3 comprises 17 residues. The CDR3 DNA sequence: TGCGCCAGCAGCCAAGTGGAGGGGGGGCAAGTTTTAGATACGCAGTATTTT. Translated, it gives CASSQVEGGQVLDTQYF.

This clonotype was recorded at least ten times. The V and J genes are TRBV19 and TRBJ2-2; 7 nucleotides match TRBD2. CDR1 is LNHDA, CDR2 SQIVND, per germline (reference sequence). Germline trimming cut 4 bases from V and 5 bases from J; bases unmatched to any gene: 4. The CDR3 has 14 amino acids. CDR3 residues: CASSRGGSTGELFF. The CDR3 DNA sequence: TGTGCCAGTAGTAGGGGGGGATCGACCGGGGAGCTGTTTTTT.